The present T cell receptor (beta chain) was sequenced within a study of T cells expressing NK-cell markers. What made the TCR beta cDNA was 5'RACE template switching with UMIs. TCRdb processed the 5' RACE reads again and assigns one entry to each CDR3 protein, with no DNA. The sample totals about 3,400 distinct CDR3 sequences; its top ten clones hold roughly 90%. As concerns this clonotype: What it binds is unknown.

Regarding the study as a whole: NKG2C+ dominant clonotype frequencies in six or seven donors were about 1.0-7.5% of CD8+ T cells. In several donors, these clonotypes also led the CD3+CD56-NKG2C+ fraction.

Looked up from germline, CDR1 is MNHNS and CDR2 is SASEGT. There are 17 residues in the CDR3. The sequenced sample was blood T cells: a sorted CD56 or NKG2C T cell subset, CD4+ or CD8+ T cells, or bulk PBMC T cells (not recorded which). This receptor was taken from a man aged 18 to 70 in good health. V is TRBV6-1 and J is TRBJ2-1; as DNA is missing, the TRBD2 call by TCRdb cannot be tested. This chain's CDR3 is CASRGTSGSPSYNEQFF.